The 8 T cell receptor beta chains given below trace back to one sample, sequenced in a study of OX40 agonist ivuxolimab in advanced cancers. The repertoire was sequenced with immunoSEQ multiplex PCR; TCRdb's copy has only in-frame clones and lacks some. The table has about 6,300 clones, 70% seen once. Sequencing was performed on CD4+ or CD8+ T cells sorted from blood, taken in a trial of the OX40 agonist ivuxolimab. Receptors were obtained from an adult with an advanced solid tumor such as melanoma, head and neck, liver or kidney cancer.

The V call is TRBV13, the J call TRBJ1-2; 9 nucleotides match TRBD1. Trimming removed 4 bases from V and 0 bases from J; junction bases left unmatched: 3. Germline V gene data show CDR1 as PRHDT and CDR2 as FYEKMQ (reference sequence). The CDR3 is 15 residues long. Here the CDR3 reads CASSSGDRANYGYTF. The CDR3, as DNA: TGTGCCAGCAGCTCCGGGGACAGGGCTAACTATGGCTACACCTTC.

This chain joins TRBV27 and TRBJ1-2; maybe TRBD1 (5 bases). The CDR3 covers 13 residues. Germline lookup yields CDR1 MNHEY and CDR2 SMNVEV (reference sequence). Between the trimmed V and J ends, which lost 5 bases and 7 bases, there was a span of 14 bases. The CDR3 spells CASSPGGLGGYTF. The CDR3 DNA sequence: TGTGCCAGCAGTCCGGGGGGGTTAGGTGGCTACACCTTC.

V is TRBV4-3 and J is TRBJ2-7, with D maybe TRBD2 (6 bases). CDR3 length: 15 amino acids. Trimming left V 4 bases short and J 0 bases short, with 13 bases between. Germline V gene data show CDR1 as LGHNA and CDR2 as YSLEER. The DNA for the CDR3 is TGCGCCAGCAGCCCTGGCCTAGCGAACTCCTACGAGCAGTACTTC. Encoded protein: CASSPGLANSYEQYF.

V and J are TRBV5-1 and TRBJ2-5; 9 bases align to TRBD2. The CDR3 length is 15 residues. The germline V gene has CDR1 SGHRS and CDR2 YFSETQ. The trim removed 1 base at V and 4 bases at J, leaving 5 bases unmatched. The CDR3 reads CASSLRSGSLETQYF. CDR3 in DNA: TGCGCCAGCAGCTTGCGTAGCGGGAGCTTAGAGACCCAGTACTTC.

The V call is TRBV27, the J call TRBJ2-1, with D unresolved. Per the germline V gene, CDR1 is MNHEY and CDR2 is SMNVEV (reference sequence). The CDR3 runs 13 residues. With 3 bases removed from V and 8 bases from J, the gap between germline ends came to 11 bases. In DNA form, the CDR3 reads TGTGCCAGCAGTTTCAGTCATATCGATGAGCAGTTCTTC. This codes for CASSFSHIDEQFF.

The rearrangement links TRBV28 to TRBJ2-4; 7 bases match TRBD1. The CDR3 loop spans 12 amino acids. Germline CDR1 and CDR2: MDHEN and SYDVKM. Trimming took 4 bases from V and 9 from J; bases not matched to a gene: 3. The CDR3 DNA reads as TGTGCCAGCAGTTACAGGGGTTTCATTCAGTACTTC. It yields the protein CASSYRGFIQYF.

This clone has more than one count but fewer than ten. The genes are TRBV4-3 and TRBJ2-1; possible D gene TRBD1, 5 bases. V shed 4 bases and J shed 0 bases, with 13 bases lying between them. CDR1 LGHNA and CDR2 YSLEER come from the germline V gene. The CDR3 length is 16 residues. In DNA form, the CDR3 reads TGCGCCAGCAGCCCGACGGTCCAGGGCTCCTACAATGAGCAGTTCTTC. It encodes CASSPTVQGSYNEQFF.

This clone was recorded once. Germline and junction disagree at one end, which may indicate a read error. V is TRBV6-6 and J is TRBJ2-2; D gene unclear. The CDR3 spans 12 residues. From germline, CDR1 is MNHNY and CDR2 SVGAGI (reference sequence). The CDR3 loop is CACRRDTGELFF. CDR3 coding DNA: TGTGCCTGCAGGAGAGACACCGGGGAGCTGTTTTTT.